One sample yielded the 24 T cell receptor beta chains listed below, sequenced in a study of cytomegalovirus exposure and HLA in healthy donors. PCR primers comprised 60 Vbeta and 13 Jbeta primers. Clones were read by immunoSEQ multiplex PCR, and TCRdb kept only the in-frame ones, dropping some. The sample carries roughly 100,000 clones, 76% recorded once. Sequenced input: PBMCs. The receptor source for this set is a man aged 35-49 years in good health and CMV-seropositive.

This chain joins TRBV7-9 and TRBJ2-1; TRBD2 matches at 9 bases. CDR1 and CDR2 from the germline V gene are SEHNR and FQNEAQ (reference sequence). The J segment lost 7 bases and the V segment lost 5 bases, leaving 12 bases of the junction unmatched. The CDR3 is made up of 16 amino acids. The CDR3 coding sequence is TGTGCCAGCAGCCCCAGGCGGGGGGGTTTAGAAAATGAGCAGTTCTTC. This codes for CASSPRRGGLENEQFF.

The chain is built from TRBV19 and TRBJ2-5, with 9 nucleotides matching TRBD1. The CDR3 runs 15 residues. CDR1 and CDR2 (germline): LNHDA, SQIVND (reference sequence). Trimming took 6 bases from V and 4 from J; bases not matched to a gene: 9. The CDR3 protein is CASSGTGSVGETQYF. DNA of the CDR3: TGTGCCAGTAGCGGGACAGGGTCGGTCGGAGAGACCCAGTACTTC. Variable domain in full (rest from reference TRBV19 and TRBJ2-5): DGGITQSPKYLFRKEGQNVTLSCEQNLNHDAMYWYRQDPGQGLRLIYYSQIVNDFQKGDIAEGYSVSREKKESFPLTVTSAQKNPTAFYLCASSGTGSVGETQYFGPGTRLLVL.

The V and J genes are TRBV6-6 and TRBJ1-5; a possible D gene is TRBD1 (6 bases). V shed 6 bases and J shed 0 bases, with 12 bases lying between them. In germline, CDR1 is MNHNY, CDR2 SVGAGI (reference sequence). The CDR3 spans 15 residues. CDR3 protein: CASRGDTYSNQPQHF. The CDR3 nucleotides are TGTGCCAGCAGGGGGGACACCTATAGCAATCAGCCCCAGCATTTT.

This clone has only a few counts. This sequence joins TRBV4-3 and TRBJ2-6; 8 bases are shared with TRBD1. There are 16 residues in the CDR3. Germline loops: CDR1 LGHNA, CDR2 YSLEER. V lost 0 bases to trimming and J lost 5 bases; unmatched junction nucleotides: 3. CDR3 DNA sequence: TGCGCCAGCAGCCAAGACACAGGGGGTAGGGCCAACGTCCTGACTTTC. Its translation: CASSQDTGGRANVLTF.

The chain combines TRBV9 with TRBJ1-5; D gene unclear. V shed 4 bases and J shed 1 base, with 9 bases lying between them. The CDR3 has 14 residues. The germline gives CDR1 SGDLS, CDR2 YYNGEE. CDR3 bases: TGTGCCAGCAGCCCCTCGGGAAGCAATCAGCCCCAGCATTTT. Amino acids: CASSPSGSNQPQHF.

The chain joins TRBV18 to TRBJ2-2; a weak D match, TRBD2 (5 bases). The CDR3 has 14 amino acids. Germline CDR1 reads KGHSH; CDR2 reads LQKENI. V was trimmed by 5 bases and J by 7 bases, leaving 14 bases between them. CDR3 sequence: CASSTRFRDGELFF. The DNA for the CDR3 is TGTGCCAGCTCAACCAGGTTTCGGGACGGGGAGCTGTTTTTT.

The chain combines TRBV18 with TRBJ2-1; D ambiguous. Germline values: CDR1 KGHSH, CDR2 LQKENI. Trimming cost V 3 bases and J 8 bases, with 11 bases left between them. The CDR3 extends over 13 amino acids. DNA for the CDR3: TGTGCCAGCTCACCTAGCTTAGAACATGAGCAGTTCTTC. This translates into CASSPSLEHEQFF.

This sequence joins TRBV6-6 and TRBJ2-5; possibly TRBD2 for D (6 bases). The CDR3 sequence is 14 residues long. Trimming cost V 3 bases and J 2 bases, with 10 bases left between them. Germline V lookup: CDR1 MNHNY, CDR2 SVGAGI (reference sequence). This chain's CDR3 is CASSYRREQETQYF. The CDR3 DNA reads TGTGCCAGCAGTTATAGGAGGGAACAAGAGACCCAGTACTTC.

The rearrangement joins TRBV7-2 to TRBJ1-3, with 9 bases lining up with TRBD1. The V gene's germline CDR1 is SGHTA and CDR2 FQGNSA. The V segment lost 4 bases and the J segment 2 bases; nucleotides outside the gene matches: 3. The CDR3 consists of 15 residues. The CDR3 sequence is CASSSRDRAGNTIYF. The CDR3 DNA reads TGTGCCAGCAGCTCCCGGGACAGGGCTGGAAACACCATATATTTT.

V and J are TRBV10-1 and TRBJ2-3; tentatively, D is TRBD1 (6 bases). This CDR3 region has 14 residues. Trimming pared 0 bases from V and 4 bases from J, leaving 8 bases between. From germline, CDR1 is WNHNN and CDR2 SYGVQD (reference sequence). The CDR3 DNA is TGCGCCAGCAGTGAGTCGACAGGCTCAGATACGCAGTATTTT. Translated: CASSESTGSDTQYF.

The chain links TRBV5-6 to TRBJ2-5; D is uncertain. The CDR3 is 13 amino acids. V was cut by 2 bases and J by 0 bases, with 5 bases left in between. Germline V gene data show CDR1 as SGHDT and CDR2 as YYEEEE. Written as DNA, the CDR3 is TGTGCCAGCAGCTTTCAGAACCAAGAGACCCAGTACTTC. Protein product: CASSFQNQETQYF.

In its sample, this clone was seen once. The sample carries other DNA sequences with the same CDR3. The chain recombines TRBV4-1 with TRBJ2-7; 9 nucleotides line up with TRBD1. Unmatched junction bases numbered 1, after V lost 1 base and J lost 0 bases. Germline V CDR1 and CDR2: MGHRA, YSYEKL. This CDR3 has 15 amino acids. CDR3 nucleotide sequence: TGCGCCAGCAGCCAAGGGACAGGGGCCTCCTACGAGCAGTACTTC. Translated: CASSQGTGASYEQYF.

This rearrangement joins TRBV11-1 to TRBJ1-1; D gene uncertain. The V gene's germline CDR1 is SGHAT and CDR2 FQDESV (reference sequence). The CDR3 contains 15 residues. The V end lost 5 bases, the J end lost 4 bases, and 17 bases lay between the germline ends. CDR3 sequence (DNA): TGTGCCAGCAGCCTAGGAGGGAGGGAAGGCACTGAAGCTTTCTTT. Encoded protein: CASSLGGREGTEAFF. The full variable domain, rest sourced from reference TRBV11-1 and TRBJ1-1, is EAEVAQSPRYKITEKSQAVAFWCDPISGHATLYWYRQILGQGPELLVQFQDESVVDDSQLPKDRFSAERLKGVDSTLKIQPAELGDSAMYLCASSLGGREGTEAFFGQGTRLTVV.

The chain has TRBV18 and TRBJ1-2; 10 nucleotides agree with TRBD1. J lost 2 bases, V lost 5 bases, and 8 bases had no gene match. The CDR3 is 16 amino acids. The germline gives CDR1 KGHSH, CDR2 LQKENI. This CDR3 is CASSNSGTGVNYGYTF. For the CDR3, the DNA is TGTGCCAGCTCAAATTCCGGGACAGGGGTAAACTATGGCTACACCTTC.

There are a few counts of this clone. The chain combines TRBV2 with TRBJ1-1; TRBD1 might be the D (6 bases). Trimming removed 1 base from V and 7 bases from J, with 10 bases in between. Germline loops: CDR1 SNHLY, CDR2 FYNNEI. The CDR3 consists of 13 residues. CDR3 residues: CASSEVGQSEAFF. As DNA, the CDR3 is TGTGCCAGCAGTGAAGTTGGACAGAGTGAAGCTTTCTTT.

V usage is TRBV7-2 and J usage is TRBJ1-1; 7 bases line up with TRBD1. V was clipped by 8 bases and J by 2 bases; unmatched bases: 8. This CDR3 comprises 14 residues. Looked up from germline, CDR1 is SGHTA and CDR2 is FQGNSA. CDR3 in amino acids: CASSRDSGNTEAFF. CDR3 sequence (DNA): TGTGCCAGCTCGCGGGACAGCGGAAACACTGAAGCTTTCTTT. The full variable domain, rest sourced from reference TRBV7-2 and TRBJ1-1, is GAGVSQSPSNKVTEKGKDVELRCDPISGHTALYWYRQSLGQGLEFLIYFQGNSAPDKSGLPSDRFSAERTGGSVSTLTIQRTQQEDSAVYLCASSRDSGNTEAFFGQGTRLTVV.

The J gene is TRBJ2-2, the V gene TRBV11-3; 14 bases fit TRBD2. CDR3 length equals 18 residues. Trimming removed 5 bases from V and 1 base from J; junction bases left unmatched: 6. Germline CDR1 SGHNT, CDR2 YENEEA. The CDR3 nucleotides read TGTGCCAGCAGCCTCGGAGGACTAGCGGGGGGGAACACCGGGGAGCTGTTTTTT. It yields the protein CASSLGGLAGGNTGELFF.

This clone was counted between two and nine times. V usage is TRBV29-1 and J usage is TRBJ1-2; possible D gene TRBD1, 6 bases. The CDR3 loop spans 14 amino acids. From germline, CDR1 is SQVTM and CDR2 ANQGSEA. The V gene lost 7 bases and the J gene lost 3 bases, with 18 bases spanning the gap. CDR3 loop: CSAEGGWPDYGYTF. The CDR3 region has the DNA TGCAGCGCCGAGGGGGGGTGGCCCGACTATGGCTACACCTTC.

This clone was recorded only once. This rearrangement joins TRBV27 to TRBJ1-2; TRBD1 matches 8 bases. Losses at the gene ends were 3 bases for V and 6 bases for J; bases not matched to a gene: 6. The germline gives CDR1 MNHEY, CDR2 SMNVEV (reference sequence). The CDR3 is 14 amino acids. For the CDR3, the DNA is TGTGCCAGCAGTTTCCTTCAGGGGGCGCATGGCTACACCTTC. It codes for CASSFLQGAHGYTF.

V usage is TRBV28 and J usage is TRBJ2-7, with 10 bases aligning to TRBD1. The trim removed 10 bases at V and 7 bases at J, leaving 7 bases unmatched. Looked up from germline, CDR1 is MDHEN and CDR2 is SYDVKM. This CDR3 spans 12 amino acids. The CDR3 bases are TGTGCCACCGGGACAGGGGTCGGGGAGCAGTACTTC. Translation gives CATGTGVGEQYF.

This clone turned up a few times. V usage is TRBV12-2 and J usage is TRBJ2-7; the table names TRBD1, a call not compared with the DNA. TRBV12-2 is a known pseudogene. The CDR3 extends over 18 amino acids. The CDR3 is CASRLYQHGRGHAYEQYF. DNA for the CDR3: TGTGCAAGTCGCTTATATCAGCATGGCAGGGGGCACGCCTACGAGCAGTACTTC.

The chain employs TRBV6-1 and TRBJ2-3, with D possibly matching TRBD2 (5 bases). The V end lost 7 bases, the J end lost 3 bases, and 17 bases lay between the germline ends. CDR1 MNHNS and CDR2 SASEGT come from the germline V gene. This CDR3 contains 15 residues. The CDR3 is CASTQTTLTTDTQYF. The CDR3 DNA is TGTGCCAGCACCCAGACTACCCTGACGACAGATACGCAGTATTTT.

The chain has TRBV5-8 and TRBJ1-2; D ambiguous. The CDR3 runs to 13 residues. Germline-derived CDR1 and CDR2 are SGHTS and YDEGEE. Deletions cut 0 bases from V and 7 bases from J, with 10 bases between. CDR3 DNA sequence: TGTGCCAGCAGCTTGGATTCAGGCGCTGGCTACACCTTC. Amino acid sequence: CASSLDSGAGYTF.

This clone was observed a handful of times. This chain links TRBV11-3 with TRBJ1-1, with D possibly being TRBD1 (5 bases). This CDR3 comprises 13 residues. Germline loops: CDR1 SGHNT, CDR2 YENEEA. V was trimmed by 4 bases and J by 7 bases, leaving 13 bases between them. This CDR3 is CASSSPRGIEAFF. For the CDR3, the DNA is TGTGCCAGCAGCTCCCCAAGGGGTATTGAAGCTTTCTTT.